The 30 T cell receptor beta chains below come from one sample, sequenced in a study of T cell changes during pregnancy in multiple sclerosis. Clones were read by immunoSEQ multiplex PCR, and TCRdb kept only the in-frame ones, dropping some. The sample shows over 40,000 clones, around 89% of them seen only once. Here the sequenced sample was CD4+ T cells from peripheral blood mononuclear cells, taken in the second trimester of pregnancy. These TCRs come from a female donor with multiple sclerosis, enrolled in a pregnancy study.

The chain employs TRBV12-2 and TRBJ2-5; TRBD1 is the table's D call and was not checked against the DNA. TRBV12-2 is recorded as a pseudogene. The CDR3 runs 13 residues. The CDR3 nucleotides read TGTGCAAGTCGCTTACCAGGGGGTGAGACCCAGTACTTC. Translated: CASRLPGGETQYF.

The chain carries TRBV7-8 and TRBJ2-5; D may be TRBD1 (6 bases). The CDR3 runs to 14 residues. V was trimmed by 1 base and J by 2 bases, leaving 8 bases between them. Per germline, CDR1 SGHVS and CDR2 FQNEAQ. The DNA of the CDR3 is TGTGCCAGCAGCTTAGGGACAGCTCAAGAGACCCAGTACTTC. Protein sequence: CASSLGTAQETQYF.

CDR3 sequence (DNA): TGTGCCAGCTCACCCGTCAGGGGAGGGGATCAGCCCCAGCATTTT. Translated, it gives CASSPVRGGDQPQHF. The chain couples TRBV18 to TRBJ1-5; possible D gene TRBD1, 6 bases. Germline values: CDR1 KGHSH, CDR2 LQKENI. The CDR3 length is 15 residues. Trimming left V 3 bases short and J 5 bases short, with 14 bases between.

The chain links TRBV6-1 to TRBJ2-7, with 8 bases matching TRBD1. Germline values: CDR1 MNHNS, CDR2 SASEGT. V shed 0 bases, J shed 0 bases, and the junction held 10 bases outside the gene matches. The CDR3 consists of 18 residues. The chain's CDR3 is CASSEARQGAQSSYEQYF. The CDR3 DNA reads as TGTGCCAGCAGTGAAGCGCGGCAGGGGGCGCAGAGCTCCTACGAGCAGTACTTC.

The J gene is TRBJ2-7, the V gene TRBV7-9; no definite D call. The V gene's germline CDR1 is SEHNR and CDR2 FQNEAQ (reference sequence). V shed 5 bases and J shed 5 bases, with 13 bases lying between them. The CDR3 runs 13 residues. DNA for the CDR3: TGTGCCAGCAGCCCCCGTTCGACTCACGAGCAGTACTTC. Encoded protein: CASSPRSTHEQYF.

The J gene is TRBJ1-2, the V gene TRBV6-5; D is possibly TRBD1 (6 bases). The V gene's germline CDR1 is MNHEY and CDR2 SVGAGI. The CDR3 runs to 14 residues. V was clipped by 1 base and J by 8 bases, with 14 bases between them. The CDR3 DNA reads TGTGCCAGCAGTTACTTACCGGGGACAAACGGCTACACCTTC. It codes for CASSYLPGTNGYTF.

This sequence joins TRBV5-1 and TRBJ1-2; D unclear. The CDR3 spans 14 residues. V was shortened by 0 bases and J by 6 bases, with 12 bases between the two germline ends. Germline V gene lookup returns CDR1 SGHRS and CDR2 YFSETQ. The CDR3 coding sequence is TGCGCCAGCAGCTTGGGATCGGGGATCGATGGCTACACCTTC. Amino acid sequence: CASSLGSGIDGYTF.

The DNA for the CDR3 is TGTGCCAGCAGGGTAAACAACGAGCAGTACTTC. This sequence encodes CASRVNNEQYF. The V gene is TRBV28, the J gene TRBJ2-7; unclear D gene. This CDR3 has 11 residues. V was cut by 6 bases and J by 5 bases, with 8 bases left in between. Germline CDR1 reads MDHEN; CDR2 reads SYDVKM.

This clone was seen just once. The chain uses TRBV15 and TRBJ2-3; the match to TRBD2 covers 11 bases. V shed 0 bases and J 5 bases; nucleotides not matched to a gene: 7. The CDR3 consists of 17 residues. The germline CDR1 and CDR2 sequences are LNHNV and YYDKDF (reference sequence). DNA for the CDR3: TGTGCCACCAGCAGAGATCAACTAGCGGGAGTGCTAGATACGCAGTATTTT. Amino acid sequence: CATSRDQLAGVLDTQYF.

The chain recombines TRBV2 with TRBJ1-1; D may be TRBD1 (6 bases). V dropped 4 bases and J dropped 1 base, with 16 bases sitting between them. The germline CDR1 and CDR2 sequences are SNHLY and FYNNEI. This CDR3 has 16 amino acids. The CDR3 sequence is CASSGGGGEGNTEAFF. CDR3 coding DNA: TGTGCCAGCAGTGGGGGCGGGGGCGAGGGGAACACTGAAGCTTTCTTT.

The J gene is TRBJ1-2, the V gene TRBV4-3, with 9 bases lining up with TRBD1. Losses at the gene ends were 3 bases for V and 2 bases for J; bases not matched to a gene: 10. CDR3 size: 17 residues. The V gene's germline CDR1 is LGHNA and CDR2 YSLEER. The CDR3 nucleotides are TGCGCCAGCAGCCAGTTCGTATCGGGACAGGGAAACTATGGCTACACCTTC. Amino acid sequence: CASSQFVSGQGNYGYTF.

The genes are TRBV10-3 and TRBJ2-1; D is possibly TRBD2 (6 bases). Trimming cost V 5 bases and J 9 bases, with 20 bases left between them. CDR3 length: 15 residues. Germline assignment: CDR1 ENHRY and CDR2 SYGVKD. CDR3 loop: CAISRGSRETGEQFF. In nucleotides, the CDR3 is TGTGCCATCAGTCGAGGATCCCGGGAGACGGGTGAGCAGTTCTTC.

CDR3 amino acids: CASSSPPGQVGGYTF. As DNA, the CDR3 is TGTGCCAGCAGTTCCCCCCCGGGACAGGTAGGAGGCTACACCTTC. The chain carries TRBV28 and TRBJ1-2, with 8 nucleotides matching TRBD1. The CDR3 has 15 residues. In germline, CDR1 is MDHEN, CDR2 SYDVKM. Trimming took 4 bases from V and 8 from J; bases not matched to a gene: 12.

The chain uses TRBV7-8 and TRBJ1-1; 8 bases agree with TRBD1. J gave up 1 base and V 2 bases, and 3 bases lay outside the gene matches. Germline V gene data show CDR1 as SGHVS and CDR2 as FQNEAQ. This CDR3 comprises 15 residues. CDR3 protein: CASSLRTGTNTEAFF. CDR3 DNA: TGTGCCAGCAGCTTAAGGACAGGGACGAACACTGAAGCTTTCTTT.

The chain couples TRBV9 to TRBJ2-7; D gene unclear. V gave up 2 bases and J gave up 0 bases, with 12 bases separating them. The CDR3 spans 15 residues. From germline, CDR1 is SGDLS and CDR2 YYNGEE. CDR3 in DNA: TGTGCCAGCAGCGTTACGACTGGAAGCTCCTACGAGCAGTACTTC. Residues: CASSVTTGSSYEQYF. Supplemented by reference TRBV9 and TRBJ2-7, the full variable domain reads DSGVTQTPKHLITATGQRVTLRCSPRSGDLSVYWYQQSLDQGLQFLIQYYNGEERAKGNILERFSAQQFPDLHSELNLSSLELGDSALYFCASSVTTGSSYEQYFGPGTRLTVT.

This chain joins TRBV27 and TRBJ2-1; 12 positions match TRBD2. The CDR3 consists of 16 residues. Germline V gives CDR1 MNHEY, CDR2 SMNVEV (reference sequence). Trimming took 3 bases from V and 10 from J; bases not matched to a gene: 10. CDR3: CASSFLASGRAWEQFF. The DNA for the CDR3 is TGTGCCAGCAGTTTTTTGGCTAGCGGGAGGGCATGGGAGCAGTTCTTC.

The chain employs TRBV5-4 and TRBJ2-3; no clear D. The germline V gene encodes CDR1 SGHNT and CDR2 YYREEE (reference sequence). The ends were cut back, 2 bases at V and 0 bases at J, with 7 bases in the middle. The length of the CDR3 is 14 residues. In DNA, the CDR3 is TGTGCCAGCAGCTTAACCACTAGCACAGATACGCAGTATTTT. Translating it yields CASSLTTSTDTQYF.

The genes are TRBV29-1 and TRBJ2-1, with no clear D. This CDR3 region has 12 residues. Trimming took 3 bases from V and 9 from J, leaving 12 bases between them. From germline, CDR1 is SQVTM and CDR2 ANQGSEA. The CDR3 loop is CSVDLGWFEQFF. The CDR3 DNA reads as TGCAGCGTTGACTTGGGCTGGTTTGAGCAGTTCTTC.

V is TRBV4-3 and J is TRBJ2-7, with 15 bases matching TRBD2. The CDR3 length is 16 residues. Germline loops: CDR1 LGHNA, CDR2 YSLEER. The V and J ends lost 1 base and 2 bases, in that order; junction bases with no gene match: 0. This CDR3 is CASSQGTSGRAYEQYF. CDR3 sequence (DNA): TGCGCCAGCAGCCAAGGGACTAGCGGGAGGGCCTACGAGCAGTACTTC.

This clone appeared a few times. The rearrangement links TRBV29-1 to TRBJ1-5; possibly TRBD1 for D (6 bases). The V and J ends lost 6 bases and 0 bases respectively, with 12 bases between them. From germline, CDR1 is SQVTM and CDR2 ANQGSEA. CDR3 length equals 14 residues. The CDR3 DNA follows: TGCAGCGTAGTTACAGGGAGTAGCAATCAGCCCCAGCATTTT. It translates to CSVVTGSSNQPQHF. The variable domain in full, completed from reference TRBV29-1 and TRBJ1-5, reads SAVISQKPSRDICQRGTSLTIQCQVDSQVTMMFWYRQQPGQSLTLIATANQGSEATYESGFVIDKFPISRPNLTFSTLTVSNMSPEDSSIYLCSVVTGSSNQPQHFGDGTRLSIL.

The J gene is TRBJ2-2, the V gene TRBV27, with TRBD2 identical over 14 bases. Germline V lookup: CDR1 MNHEY, CDR2 SMNVEV (reference sequence). The J segment lost 1 base and the V segment lost 5 bases, leaving 12 bases of the junction unmatched. The CDR3 extends over 20 amino acids. The CDR3 DNA reads TGTGCCAGCAGTCCCCCCAGGGGACTAGCGGGAGCCCGGAACACCGGGGAGCTGTTTTTT. Translating it yields CASSPPRGLAGARNTGELFF.

This rearrangement joins TRBV7-8 to TRBJ2-3; tentative D call: TRBD1 (6 bases). Per germline, CDR1 SGHVS and CDR2 FQNEAQ. Trimming stripped 5 bases from V and 2 bases from J, with 11 bases between. The CDR3 totals 14 residues. The CDR3 reads CASSRQGHTDTQYF. DNA for the CDR3: TGTGCCAGCAGCCGCCAGGGGCACACAGATACGCAGTATTTT.

This chain links TRBV5-1 with TRBJ2-3; perhaps TRBD1 as D (5 bases). This CDR3 has 15 amino acids. V shed 5 bases and J shed 0 bases, with 13 bases lying between them. Germline V gives CDR1 SGHRS, CDR2 YFSETQ. CDR3 region: CASSYQGASTDTQYF. The DNA of the CDR3 is TGCGCCAGCAGTTATCAGGGCGCGAGCACAGATACGCAGTATTTT.

CDR3 nucleotide sequence: TGCGCCAGCGGCGGACTATCTAGCACAGATACGCAGTATTTT. Translated, it gives CASGGLSSTDTQYF. V usage is TRBV5-1 and J usage is TRBJ2-3, with D maybe TRBD2 (6 bases). Trimming pared 7 bases from V and 0 bases from J, leaving 12 bases between. CDR3 size: 14 residues. CDR1 SGHRS and CDR2 YFSETQ come from the germline V gene.

The chain recombines TRBV12-5 with TRBJ2-1; 12 nucleotides align to TRBD2. Losses at the gene ends were 0 bases for V and 4 bases for J; bases not matched to a gene: 13. CDR1 is LGHNT and CDR2 is FRNRAP in the germline V gene. This CDR3 is built from 20 residues. The CDR3 DNA reads TGTGCTAGTGGTTTGGTTCCGCTCCCCCTAGCGGGAGGGCCTTACAATGAGCAGTTCTTC. It encodes CASGLVPLPLAGGPYNEQFF.

This chain connects TRBV28 to TRBJ2-6; 13 bases fit TRBD2. Losses at the gene ends were 6 bases for V and 0 bases for J; bases not matched to a gene: 17. The CDR3 covers 22 residues. Per germline, CDR1 MDHEN and CDR2 SYDVKM. CDR3 nucleotides: TGTGCCAGCAGACAAGGGACTAGCGGGACGCGCGGGACCTACTCTGGGGCCAACGTCCTGACTTTC. It yields the protein CASRQGTSGTRGTYSGANVLTF.

The chain combines TRBV27 with TRBJ2-7; D is unresolved. V shed 8 bases and J shed 6 bases, with 14 bases lying between them. The CDR3 loop spans 12 amino acids. Germline assignment: CDR1 MNHEY and CDR2 SMNVEV (reference sequence). CDR3 in DNA: TGTGCCAGCGGCAGGCCACCTTTCGAGCAGTACTTC. Protein: CASGRPPFEQYF.

This CDR3 reads CASSSVLQGAEQYF. DNA for the CDR3: TGTGCCAGCAGCTCCGTCCTACAGGGGGCCGAGCAGTACTTC. The V gene is TRBV7-8, the J gene TRBJ2-7, with TRBD1 matching over 9 bases. The CDR3 spans 14 residues. With 4 bases clipped from V and 6 bases from J, the junction kept 7 bases outside the gene matches. Germline CDR1 reads SGHVS; CDR2 reads FQNEAQ.

The V and J genes are TRBV15 and TRBJ1-1; D gene ambiguous. Per germline, CDR1 LNHNV and CDR2 YYDKDF (reference sequence). With 1 base removed from V and 2 bases from J, the gap between germline ends came to 8 bases. This CDR3 has 14 residues. CDR3 protein: CATSRVYSNTEAFF. Here the CDR3 DNA reads TGTGCCACCAGCAGAGTTTACAGTAACACTGAAGCTTTCTTT.

The genes are TRBV30 and TRBJ1-5; D not certain. V was pared by 0 bases and J by 5 bases, with 5 bases between. The CDR3 covers 12 residues. In germline, CDR1 is GTSNPN, CDR2 SVGIG (reference sequence). In DNA, the CDR3 is TGTGCCTGGAGTGTACGAGATCAGCCCCAGCATTTT. Protein sequence: CAWSVRDQPQHF.